Listed here are 27 T cell receptor beta chains from one sample, sequenced in a study of blood T cell repertoires in COVID-19. This table comes from immunoSEQ multiplex PCR, and its TCRdb copy is limited to in-frame clones, with some not included. The sample holds about 190,000 clones; roughly four fifths are singletons and the top ten take about 14%. The material sequenced was peripheral blood. These receptors originate from a man aged 50 to 59 who had recovered from COVID-19.

This clone was counted between two and nine times. V and J are TRBV6-6 and TRBJ2-7; possibly TRBD1 for D (7 bases). V gave up 5 bases and J gave up 4 bases, with 15 bases separating them. This CDR3 contains 14 residues. Germline V gene lookup returns CDR1 MNHNY and CDR2 SVGAGI (reference sequence). CDR3: CASSPGGSSYEQYF. In nucleotides, the CDR3 is TGTGCCAGCAGTCCAGGGGGGTCCAGTTACGAGCAGTACTTC.

The CDR3, as DNA: TGTGCCAGCAGCCTCCGTGCGGGCAGAGACAATCAGCCCCAGCATTTT. It codes for CASSLRAGRDNQPQHF. The chain has TRBV7-2 and TRBJ1-5; D is undetermined. The V end was cut by 5 bases, the J end by 3 bases, with 17 bases between. Germline CDR1 reads SGHTA; CDR2 reads FQGNSA. The CDR3 consists of 16 residues.

This chain uses TRBV4-2 with TRBJ2-2; no reliable D call. Germline CDR1 and CDR2: LGHNA and YNFKEQ. This CDR3 contains 15 residues. Trimming cost V 4 bases and J 5 bases, with 14 bases left between them. In nucleotides, the CDR3 is TGTGCCAGCAGCCCTACTCCTACAGAGACCGGGGAGCTGTTTTTT. Amino acids: CASSPTPTETGELFF.

This chain joins TRBV30 and TRBJ2-1; 8 nucleotides match TRBD2. The CDR3 is 14 amino acids. V lost 2 bases to trimming and J lost 4 bases; unmatched junction nucleotides: 4. Germline V gene sequence: CDR1 GTSNPN, CDR2 SVGIG (reference sequence). DNA of the CDR3: TGTGCCTGGAGTCACAGCGGGAGATACAATGAGCAGTTCTTC. Protein sequence: CAWSHSGRYNEQFF. The full variable domain, with the rest looked up from reference TRBV30 and TRBJ2-1, is SQTIHQWPATLVQPVGSPLSLECTVEGTSNPNLYWYRQAAGRGLQLLFYSVGIGQISSEVPQNLSASRPQDRQFILSSKKLLLSDSGFYLCAWSHSGRYNEQFFGPGTRLTVL.

The rearrangement joins TRBV7-6 to TRBJ2-7; D is possibly TRBD1 (6 bases). V was pared by 4 bases and J by 3 bases, with 10 bases between. The CDR3 loop spans 13 amino acids. Per germline, CDR1 SGHVS and CDR2 FNYEAQ. The CDR3 DNA sequence: TGTGCCAGCAGCTCTGGACAGTTCTACGAGCAGTACTTC. It translates to CASSSGQFYEQYF.

This clone has just one count. The chain combines TRBV24-1 with TRBJ2-3; 9 nucleotides align to TRBD2. Unmatched junction bases numbered 5, after V lost 3 bases and J lost 2 bases. Germline CDR1 KGHDR, CDR2 SFDVKD. There are 16 residues in the CDR3. The CDR3: CATSDPAGGPTDTQYF. CDR3 DNA: TGTGCCACCAGTGATCCCGCGGGAGGGCCCACAGATACGCAGTATTTT.

In its sample, this clone was seen a few times. J is TRBJ2-1 and V is TRBV7-6; 15 positions agree with TRBD2. With V trimmed by 5 bases and J by 8 bases, 4 bases remained unmatched. This CDR3 has 15 residues. Germline V gene lookup returns CDR1 SGHVS and CDR2 FNYEAQ. In DNA form, the CDR3 reads TGTGCCAGCAGCCCCCGGACTAGCGGGGGGGATGAGCAGTTCTTC. As protein: CASSPRTSGGDEQFF.

On this clone itself: This sample includes further DNA sequences coding for the same CDR3. The chain combines TRBV20-1 with TRBJ2-7; D is ambiguous. CDR3 size: 11 residues. V lost 1 base and J 4 bases, leaving 5 bases between the germline ends. Germline CDR1 reads DFQATT; CDR2 reads SNEGSKA (reference sequence). The DNA of the CDR3 is TGCAGTGCTAGAGCTCCGTACGAGCAGTACTTC. Translated, it gives CSARAPYEQYF.

The rearrangement joins TRBV7-2 to TRBJ2-1; D possibly corresponds to TRBD1 (7 bases). The CDR3 spans 15 residues. Germline V gives CDR1 SGHTA, CDR2 FQGNSA. Between the trimmed V and J ends, which lost 2 bases and 3 bases, there was a span of 11 bases. The CDR3 sequence: CASSLSQGGYNEQFF. CDR3 sequence (DNA): TGTGCCAGCAGCTTAAGCCAGGGGGGCTACAATGAGCAGTTCTTC.

The rearrangement uses TRBV19 and TRBJ1-4; TRBD1 agrees at 11 bases. V dropped 6 bases and J dropped 6; count of bases not matched to a gene: 6. Germline CDR1 and CDR2: LNHDA and SQIVND (reference sequence). The CDR3 extends over 15 amino acids. The CDR3 sequence is CASSFRGQGDEKLFF. CDR3 DNA sequence: TGTGCCAGTAGCTTCCGGGGACAGGGGGATGAAAAACTGTTTTTT.

The chain uses TRBV9 and TRBJ2-5; the D gene is possibly TRBD1 (6 bases). The CDR3 totals 18 residues. Deletions cut 3 bases from V and 0 bases from J, with 21 bases between. Germline-derived CDR1 and CDR2 are SGDLS and YYNGEE. Here the CDR3 DNA reads TGTGCCAGCAGCGCCTCCCCCCCAGGGGTGTTGTACCAAGAGACCCAGTACTTC. Protein sequence: CASSASPPGVLYQETQYF. Full variable domain (remainder filled in from reference TRBV9 and TRBJ2-5): DSGVTQTPKHLITATGQRVTLRCSPRSGDLSVYWYQQSLDQGLQFLIQYYNGEERAKGNILERFSAQQFPDLHSELNLSSLELGDSALYFCASSASPPGVLYQETQYFGPGTRLLVL.

The chain carries TRBV6-2 or TRBV6-3 and TRBJ1-6; possible D gene TRBD1, 6 bases. CDR3 size: 15 residues. Germline CDR1 and CDR2: MNHEY and SVGEGT. The V gene lost 5 bases and the J gene lost 14 bases, with 22 bases spanning the gap. This CDR3 reads CASSPLTGAMGALHF. CDR3 sequence (DNA): TGTGCCAGCAGTCCCCTGACAGGAGCTATGGGAGCCCTCCACTTT.

As for this clone: Other nucleotide sequences in the sample specify the same CDR3. J is TRBJ1-2 and V is TRBV5-1; D possibly corresponds to TRBD1 (6 bases). The V end was cut by 1 base, the J end by 3 bases, with 7 bases between. Germline CDR1 is SGHRS and CDR2 is YFSETQ. The CDR3 runs 13 residues. CDR3 residues: CASSLSGDYGYTF. The CDR3 region has the DNA TGCGCCAGCAGCTTGTCAGGGGACTATGGCTACACCTTC.

The V gene is TRBV6-5, the J gene TRBJ1-4; 9 positions match TRBD1. V trimming: 5 bases; J trimming: 7 bases; junction bases outside the gene matches: 8. CDR3 length: 15 amino acids. Germline V gene sequence: CDR1 MNHEY, CDR2 SVGAGI. CDR3 loop: CASSKTGTGTEKLFF. The CDR3, as DNA: TGTGCCAGCAGTAAGACCGGGACAGGGACTGAAAAACTGTTTTTT.

J is TRBJ2-1 and V is TRBV28, with TRBD2 matching over 11 bases. This CDR3 has 16 amino acids. The J segment lost 7 bases and the V segment lost 6 bases, leaving 11 bases of the junction unmatched. Germline CDR1 MDHEN, CDR2 SYDVKM. The DNA of the CDR3 is TGTGCCAGCAGGCGATCACTAGCGGGAGTTTTGAATGAGCAGTTCTTC. Translating gives CASRRSLAGVLNEQFF.

The gene calls are TRBV2 and TRBJ2-1, with 8 nucleotides matching TRBD2. J gave up 6 bases and V 8 bases, and 18 bases lay outside the gene matches. The CDR3 covers 17 residues. Germline V lookup: CDR1 SNHLY, CDR2 FYNNEI. The CDR3 protein is CASWASSPGLGVNEQFF. CDR3 nucleotides: TGTGCCAGCTGGGCTTCCTCTCCGGGACTAGGGGTCAATGAGCAGTTCTTC.

The CDR3 here is CASSSYTGTDTQYF. As DNA, the CDR3 is TGTGCCAGCAGTTCCTATACAGGGACAGATACGCAGTATTTT. V and J are TRBV6-2 or TRBV6-3 and TRBJ2-3; possibly TRBD1 for D (6 bases). Trimming removed 4 bases from V and 3 bases from J, with 11 bases in between. Germline CDR1 and CDR2: MNHEY and SVGEGT. The CDR3 is 14 amino acids.

Only a few counts were recorded for this clone. The V call is TRBV6-5, the J call TRBJ2-1, with D perhaps TRBD1 (5 bases). The CDR3 contains 11 residues. The germline V gene encodes CDR1 MNHEY and CDR2 SVGAGI. V shed 5 bases and J shed 8 bases, with 7 bases lying between them. The CDR3 protein is CASSRGHEQFF. CDR3 DNA sequence: TGTGCCAGCAGTAGGGGTCATGAGCAGTTCTTC.

The rearrangement uses TRBV7-6 and TRBJ2-7; 10 bases map to TRBD2. J gave up 7 bases and V 5 bases, and 11 bases lay outside the gene matches. The CDR3 totals 15 residues. Germline CDR1 SGHVS, CDR2 FNYEAQ. The DNA of the CDR3 is TGTGCCAGCAGCCCCCTGACTAGCGGGTATGGTGAGCAGTACTTC. Translation gives CASSPLTSGYGEQYF.

This clone has just one count. The V and J genes are TRBV19 and TRBJ2-5; 7 bases match TRBD1. CDR1 is LNHDA and CDR2 is SQIVND in the germline V gene (reference sequence). V shed 5 bases, J shed 1 base, and the junction held 4 bases outside the gene matches. CDR3 size: 14 residues. CDR3 residues: CASSLHRGQETQYF. The CDR3 nucleotides are TGTGCCAGTAGTCTTCACAGGGGCCAAGAGACCCAGTACTTC.

The chain has TRBV10-2 and TRBJ2-3, with unresolved D. The CDR3 loop spans 14 amino acids. V lost 4 bases to trimming and J lost 0 bases, with 8 bases between them. Germline V gene data show CDR1 as WSHSY and CDR2 as SAAADI. CDR3 nucleotide sequence: TGCGCCAGCAGTGTTGTGTCTAGCACAGATACGCAGTATTTT. It codes for CASSVVSSTDTQYF.

CDR3 region: CASSPPSLSGELFF. CDR3 bases: TGTGCCAGCTCACCACCATCCCTATCCGGGGAGCTGTTTTTT. The chain links TRBV18 to TRBJ2-2; no definite D call. The CDR3 is made up of 14 amino acids. Trimming shortened V by 0 bases and J by 6 bases, and 8 bases separated the two germline ends. Germline V gene sequence: CDR1 KGHSH, CDR2 LQKENI.

The chain combines TRBV2 with TRBJ2-3; D gene uncertain. V was cut by 7 bases and J by 3 bases, with 11 bases left in between. The CDR3 is made up of 13 amino acids. Per germline, CDR1 SNHLY and CDR2 FYNNEI. CDR3 sequence (DNA): TGTGCCAGCACCCGTTCGGGTACAGATACGCAGTATTTT. Its translation: CASTRSGTDTQYF. The variable domain in full, with the rest retrieved from reference TRBV2 and TRBJ2-3, is EPEVTQTPSHQVTQMGQEVILRCVPISNHLYFYWYRQILGQKVEFLVSFYNNEISEKSEIFDDQFSVERPDGSNFTLKIRSTKLEDSAMYFCASTRSGTDTQYFGPGTRLTVL.

The chain combines TRBV28 with TRBJ2-3; D is unclear. The germline gives CDR1 MDHEN, CDR2 SYDVKM. This CDR3 is built from 15 residues. V gave up 6 bases and J gave up 6 bases, with 19 bases separating them. CDR3 in amino acids: CASRARAATPDTQYF. The DNA of the CDR3 is TGTGCCAGCAGGGCCCGTGCGGCAACCCCCGATACGCAGTATTTT.

The chain links TRBV6-5 to TRBJ1-2, with 9 positions matching TRBD1. The CDR3 extends over 14 amino acids. The V and J ends lost 6 bases and 8 bases, in that order; junction bases with no gene match: 10. CDR1 and CDR2 (germline): MNHEY, SVGAGI. In nucleotides, the CDR3 is TGTGCCAGCAGGAGCGGGACAGGGACTGGCGGCTACACCTTC. Protein product: CASRSGTGTGGYTF.

DNA for the CDR3: TGCGCCACCTCCGGGAGAGGGCTTCGCGAGCAGTACTTC. The encoded protein is CATSGRGLREQYF. This rearrangement joins TRBV10-1 to TRBJ2-7, with D possibly TRBD2 on 6 matching bases. Trimming removed 10 bases at V and 6 bases at J, with 19 bases between. The CDR3 has 13 amino acids. Germline CDR1 and CDR2: WNHNN and SYGVQD (reference sequence).

The V gene is TRBV25-1, the J gene TRBJ1-3, with D possibly being TRBD1 (5 bases). CDR3 length: 14 residues. Trimming removed 6 bases from V and 4 bases from J, with 13 bases in between. Germline V lookup: CDR1 MGHDK, CDR2 SYGVNS. CDR3 nucleotides: TGTGCCAGCAGAGAAGGACATTCGGGAAACACCATATATTTT. Translation: CASREGHSGNTIYF.